The clone carrying this T cell receptor beta chain showed up many times. The data were obtained in a study of early T cells in non-severe SARS-CoV-2 infection. The CDR3 spans 15 residues. The V and J ends lost 5 bases and 4 bases respectively, with 15 bases between them. CDR1 MDHEN and CDR2 SYDVKM come from the germline V gene. TCRdb re-derived calls from the 5' RACE reads in MiXCR, one entry per CDR3 protein. The data show approximately 26,000 distinct CDR3 sequences, roughly 4.4% seen once. The sequence was obtained from an adult who was a healthcare worker with PCR-confirmed SARS-CoV-2 infection or an uninfected control (not recorded which). Sequencing was performed on whole blood. The chain is built from TRBV28 and TRBJ2-1; maybe TRBD2 (6 bases). CDR3 coding DNA: TGTGCCAGCAGTACCTCTGAGCGGGCGTACAATGAGCAGTTCTTC. Residues: CASSTSERAYNEQFF.